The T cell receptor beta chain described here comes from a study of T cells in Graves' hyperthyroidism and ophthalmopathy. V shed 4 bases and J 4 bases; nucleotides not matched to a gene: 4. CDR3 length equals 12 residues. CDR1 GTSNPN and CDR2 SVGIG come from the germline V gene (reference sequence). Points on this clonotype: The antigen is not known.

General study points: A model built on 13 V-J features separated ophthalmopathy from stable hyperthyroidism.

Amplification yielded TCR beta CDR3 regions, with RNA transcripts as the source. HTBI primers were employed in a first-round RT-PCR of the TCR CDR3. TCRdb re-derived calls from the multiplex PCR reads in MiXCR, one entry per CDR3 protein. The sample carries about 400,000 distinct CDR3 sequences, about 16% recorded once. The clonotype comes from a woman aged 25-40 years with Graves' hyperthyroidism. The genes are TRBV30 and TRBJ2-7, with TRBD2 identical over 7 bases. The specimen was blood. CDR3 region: CAWIQGGYEQYF. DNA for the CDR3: TGTGCCTGGATTCAGGGAGGGTACGAGCAGTACTTC.